This is a list of T cell receptor beta chains from one sample in a study of vaccination and CD4 T cells after COVID-19. No antigen has been identified for these receptors. One entry per CDR3 protein, called by TCRdb with MiXCR from the PCR reads. The sample lists around 19,000 distinct CDR3 sequences, 43% occurring once. The source material was CD4+ T cells from blood, cultured in vitro, sampled after SARS-CoV-2 vaccination. The receptors derive from a human donor who had recovered from COVID-19. Each CDR3 is given with its conserved first and last residue. D genes are given only for firm matches. Clone size is stated in some rows and not others, as once, few, many or a class when expanded.

>TRBJ2-1|TRBV7-9|.|TRBD2
TGTGCCAGCAGCTCAGTTAGGACTAGCGGGGGCGTGGATGAGCAGTTCTTC
CASSSVRTSGGVDEQFF
>TRBJ2-7|TRBV19|.|TRBD2
TGTGCCAGTAGTAGCGGGAGAGGCTCCTACGAGCAGTACTTC
CASSSGRGSYEQYF
>TRBJ2-6|TRBV27|.|.
TGTGCCAGCAATTCCAGTACAGGATTAGCAGGGGCCAACGTCCTGACTTTC
CASNSSTGLAGANVLTF
>TRBJ2-5|TRBV5-4|few|TRBD2
TGTGCCAGCAGCTTGGAGGTAGGGAGGGAGCAAGAGACCCAGTACTTC
CASSLEVGREQETQYF
>TRBJ2-2|TRBV7-6|.|.
TGTGCCAGCAGCTTAGCAGGACTGGCGGTCACCGGGGAGCTGTTTTTT
CASSLAGLAVTGELFF
>TRBJ1-6|TRBV7-3|few|.
TGTGCCAGCCGAAATGGCCCTAATTCACCCCTCCACTTT
CASRNGPNSPLHF
>TRBJ2-3|TRBV6-1|.|TRBD1
TGTGCCAGCAGTACCCGGGACAGGGCAGATACGCAGTATTTT
CASSTRDRADTQYF
>TRBJ1-2|TRBV19|.|.
TGTGCCAGTCAGAAACATGGGTCCCCGGGCTACACCTTC
CASQKHGSPGYTF
>TRBJ1-2|TRBV20-1|.|TRBD1
TGCAGTGCTCGGGACAGCCGGTACTATGGCTACACCTTC
CSARDSRYYGYTF
>TRBJ1-1|TRBV25-1|few|.
TGTGCCAGCAGTGAGTCAGGGCGGAACACTGAAGCTTTCTTT
CASSESGRNTEAFF
>TRBJ2-3|TRBV2|.|.
TGTGCCAGCAGGAAGGGCGCTAGCACAGATACGCAGTATTTT
CASRKGASTDTQYF
>TRBJ2-5|TRBV2|few|TRBD1
TGTGCCAGCAGTGACCGGGACAGAAACCAAGAGACCCAGTACTTC
CASSDRDRNQETQYF
>TRBJ1-2|TRBV7-3|.|.
TGTGCCAGCAGCCCCGCCGGGCACTACACCTTC
CASSPAGHYTF
>TRBJ1-1|TRBV12-3/TRBV12-4|few|.
TGTGCCAGCAGTCTCCGGGGGGGAGTTGCTGAAGCTTTCTTT
CASSLRGGVAEAFF
>TRBJ1-1|TRBV7-2|.|TRBD1
TGTGCCAGCAGCTTAAGTGGTTACAGGGGACAGAACACTGAAGCTTTCTTT
CASSLSGYRGQNTEAFF
>TRBJ1-1|TRBV6-2/TRBV6-3|once|.
TGTGCCAGCAGTTACTCGTTGTGGACTGAAGCTTTCTTT
CASSYSLWTEAFF
>TRBJ2-5|TRBV24-1|few|TRBD1
TGTGCCACCAGTGACATGACAGGGGGCCAAGAGACCCAGTACTTC
CATSDMTGGQETQYF
>TRBJ2-5|TRBV7-3|.|.
TGTGCCAGCAGCTTAGACGGGCTGATTGGAGAGACCCAGTACTTC
CASSLDGLIGETQYF
>TRBJ2-1|TRBV19|.|.
TGTGCCAGTAGTATAGATCCCCGAGAGCAGTTCTTC
CASSIDPREQFF
>TRBJ1-5|TRBV20-1|few|TRBD1
TGCAGTGCAGCCACAGGGGGGACCCAGCCCCAGCATTTT
CSAATGGTQPQHF
>TRBJ2-2|TRBV6-1|.|TRBD2
TGTGCCAGCTCTCTGGGACTAGCGGCGAACACCGGGGAGCTGTTTTTT
CASSLGLAANTGELFF
>TRBJ1-1|TRBV30|.|.
TGTGCCTTCAATAGACAGCGAGACACTGAAGCTTTCTTT
CAFNRQRDTEAFF
>TRBJ2-1|TRBV20-1|.|.
TGCAGTGCTAGAGATCGGCGGCGGGATTTCTACAATGAGCAGTTCTTC
CSARDRRRDFYNEQFF
>TRBJ2-1|TRBV7-9|.|.
TGTGCCAGCAGCTTTGGGGGCCTAGCGGCAGGGAATGAGCAGTTCTTC
CASSFGGLAAGNEQFF
>TRBJ2-2|TRBV11-3|.|.
TGTGCCAGCAGCTCTGCCCGGGGGAACACCGGGGAGCTGTTTTTT
CASSSARGNTGELFF
>TRBJ1-1|TRBV6-1|once|.
TGTGCCAGCCGGCCGGTGGGGCGGAAAAGGGACACTGAAGCTTTCTTT
CASRPVGRKRDTEAFF
>TRBJ1-2|TRBV4-3|once|TRBD1
TGCGCCAGCAGCCAAGGGGTAGGGGGCTTAGCTAACTATGGCTACACCTTC
CASSQGVGGLANYGYTF
>TRBJ1-5|TRBV6-1|.|TRBD1
TGTGCCAGCAGTGAAACAGGGGGGCACCAGCCCCAGCATTTT
CASSETGGHQPQHF
>TRBJ1-1|TRBV19|few|TRBD1
TGTGCCAGTAGTATGGGCAGGGGGCGGACTGAAGCTTTCTTT
CASSMGRGRTEAFF